This T cell receptor (beta chain) was sequenced for a study of T-cell reconstitution after alpha-beta-depleted transplantation in children. It was with unique molecular identifiers that the TCRbeta library was prepared. Each CDR3 protein gets one entry after TCRdb re-called the PCR reads with MiXCR. The sample comprises around 440,000 distinct CDR3 sequences, 15% to 20% of which are singletons, and over 25% rests with the top ten. Study results and caveats: Surviving thymic progenitors and recipient T cells were the source of high TCRbeta diversity at day 60 in some patients. Expanded graft clones numbering several hundred reportedly gave rise to alpha-beta T cells about two months after transplant. Fresh T-cell production supplied most of the T-cell counts and diversity seen one year after transplant.

V lost 0 bases to trimming and J lost 5 bases; unmatched junction nucleotides: 8. From germline, CDR1 is LGHNA and CDR2 YNFKEQ. The CDR3 totals 16 residues. This clonotype was observed a handful of times. Its antigen is unidentified. The input for sequencing was PBMCs, mostly from graft donor cells, taken 360 days after TCRalphabeta/CD19-depleted stem cell transplant. This TCR was recovered from a boy under two years old who had a stem cell transplant for Wiskott-Aldrich syndrome, so the T cells may come from the graft donor. The rearrangement links TRBV4-2 to TRBJ2-5; 8 bases line up with TRBD2. CDR3 loop: CASSQEVPGGSETQYF. CDR3 DNA: TGTGCCAGCAGCCAAGAGGTGCCGGGGGGGTCGGAGACCCAGTACTTC.